This T cell receptor beta chain was captured by sequencing in a study of blood T cells in healthy people across ages. Study as a whole: Capturing about one barcoded beta molecule per two T cells was achieved by template switching.

V was clipped by 2 bases and J by 6 bases, with 14 bases between them. The CDR3 covers 15 residues. A second PCR of 7 to 11 cycles used a sample-barcoded 5' primer and a J-beta primer mix. MiXCR, applied by TCRdb to the 5' RACE reads, yields one record per CDR3 protein. The data contain about 780,000 distinct CDR3 sequences, about half of them singletons. The chain has TRBV12-3 or TRBV12-4 and TRBJ1-3; possible D gene TRBD1, 6 bases. This clonotype originated in a man older than 75 in good health. Sequenced input: blood. CDR3 protein: CASSLLTGSENTIYF. In nucleotides, the CDR3 is TGTGCCAGCAGTTTACTTACAGGGTCCGAAAACACCATATATTTT.